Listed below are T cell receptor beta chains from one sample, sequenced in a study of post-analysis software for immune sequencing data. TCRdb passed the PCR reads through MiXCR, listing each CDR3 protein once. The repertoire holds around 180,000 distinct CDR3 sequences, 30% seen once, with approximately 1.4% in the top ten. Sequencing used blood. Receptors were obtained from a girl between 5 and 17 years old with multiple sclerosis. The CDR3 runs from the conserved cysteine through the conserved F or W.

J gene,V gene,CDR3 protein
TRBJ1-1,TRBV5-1,CASSFLGTEAFF
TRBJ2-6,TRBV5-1,CASSHKSSGANVLTF
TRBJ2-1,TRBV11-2,CASSLDWEQFF
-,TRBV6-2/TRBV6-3,CASGLAGSYNEQYF
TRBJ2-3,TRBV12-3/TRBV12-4,CATGTTTDAQYF
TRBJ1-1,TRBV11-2,CASSLSFVWEPGPTLANTEAFF
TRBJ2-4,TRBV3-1,CASSQLYAPGTSSTLAKNIQYF
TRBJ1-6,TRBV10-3,CATRQGNSPLHF
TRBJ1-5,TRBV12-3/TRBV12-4,CASSLLGAGSTLQHF
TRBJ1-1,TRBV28,CASTDRGPFVTPEAFF
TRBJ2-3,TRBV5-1,CASSLQGILTDTQYF
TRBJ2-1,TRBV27,CARPPKTYNEQFF
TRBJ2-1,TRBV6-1,CASSGSERVSSYNEQFF
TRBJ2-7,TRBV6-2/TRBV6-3,CASSPNPGPPYEQYF
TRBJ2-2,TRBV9,CASSVEGSTTGELFF
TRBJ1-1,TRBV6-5,CASIPAGSTGAFF
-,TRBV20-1,CSADTPGITSPYEQYF
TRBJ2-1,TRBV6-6,CASSPGYNEQFF
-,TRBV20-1,CSAARGAGGLGEQYF
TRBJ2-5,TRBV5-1,CASSREPGRQETQYF
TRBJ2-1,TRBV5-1,CASSLPGEQFF
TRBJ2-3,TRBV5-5,CASSIAGQVTDTQYF
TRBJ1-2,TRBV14,CASSQDNYLFDFYTF
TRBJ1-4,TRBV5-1,CASSPGTAHSLVEKLFF
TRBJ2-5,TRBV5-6,CASSLGNARGGETQYF
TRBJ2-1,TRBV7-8,CASSLDWSSYNEQFF
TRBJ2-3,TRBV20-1,CSAQRGPSTDTQYF
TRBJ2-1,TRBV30,CASSSTSGSPREQFF
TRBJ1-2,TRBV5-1,CASSLDPQAPPGYTF
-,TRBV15,CATSGCKTQYF
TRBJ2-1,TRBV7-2,CASSLWGPTDEQFF
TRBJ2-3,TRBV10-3,CAIRLAGDTQYF
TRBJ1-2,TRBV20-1,CSASPQGVHGYTF
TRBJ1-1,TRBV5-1,CASSLARTGTEAFF
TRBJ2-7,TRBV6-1,CASSLTGVAGVLRHEQYF
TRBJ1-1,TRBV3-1,CASSSKRSTEAFF
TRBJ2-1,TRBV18,CASSPRTGGENEQFF
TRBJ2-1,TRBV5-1,CASSLEQTIVYEQFF
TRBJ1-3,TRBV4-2,CASSQDHPRSAGGPSPSGNTIYF
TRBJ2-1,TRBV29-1,CSAGLVHNEQFF
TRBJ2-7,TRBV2,CASRRDTSIPYEQYF
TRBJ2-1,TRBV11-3,CASSSDSEQFF
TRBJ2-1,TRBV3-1,CASSHPGGLAGGPENEQFF
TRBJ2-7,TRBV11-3,CASSRGLAGFGEQYF
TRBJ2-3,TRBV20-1,CSATTDTQYF
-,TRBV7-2,CASSFNSGRAAGEQYF
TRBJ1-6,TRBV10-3,CAITLGRVPLHF